This T cell receptor (beta chain) was captured in a study of T-cell reconstitution after alpha-beta-depleted transplantation in children (dated by TCRdb to about 2016). About the full investigation: T-cell immune reconstitution after TCRalphabeta/CD19-depleted allogeneic hematopoietic cell transplantation in children was quantitatively tracked in the study by means of TCR repertoire profiling.

Libraries were constructed by PCR. Sequencing was performed on an Illumina HiSeq 2500. Molecular barcoding was employed in the preparation of TCR libraries, with unique molecular identifiers being used to normalize TCRbeta repertoire quantification. TCRdb applied fastp at Q25 and MiXCR to the public reads, then kept only in-frame beta chains. CDR3 protein duplicates are merged, each entry listing the most common genes and DNA. The sample table records some 640,000 distinct CDR3 sequences; roughly 15% of these occur just once. 1.1% of the sample goes to the ten largest clones. As regards this clonotype: The clone's antigen remains unknown. Base qualities are not provided; no much larger clone lies one nucleotide away.

The origin of this receptor is a human donor who donated a stem cell graft to a child with acute myeloid leukemia. The sequenced sample was PBMCs from the stem cell graft donor, obtained from the stem cell graft.

The nucleotide sequence reads TGTGCCAGCAGCCTCGAGCGGTTAGGCTACACCTTC. The translation is CASSLERLGYTF. The V and J segments used are TRBV7-9 and TRBJ1-2, with no confidently assigned D gene. Taken from cysteine to phenylalanine, the CDR3 has 12 residues. The entry retains the CDR3 DNA only, 36 bases that are in frame from base 1. From the germline V gene (reference sequence), CDR1 is SEHNR and CDR2 is FQNEAQ. A distance of 12 bases separates the germline ends of V and J, which lose 5 bases and 8 bases respectively.